One and the same sample provided the 23 T cell receptor beta chains below, sequenced in a study of cytomegalovirus exposure and HLA in healthy donors. This PCR relied on a set of 60 Vbeta primers and 13 Jbeta primers. Assay: immunoSEQ multiplex PCR; the TCRdb copy retains only in-frame clones and omits some. The table has 110,000 to 150,000 clones, 60% to 80% seen once. Sequencing used PBMCs. All receptors come from a woman between 50 and 59 years old in good health and CMV-seronegative.

The sample holds one count of this clone. The chain links TRBV29-1 to TRBJ2-1; D may be TRBD1 (6 bases). This CDR3 has 12 residues. V dropped 6 bases and J dropped 10 bases, with 16 bases sitting between them. CDR1 and CDR2 (germline): SQVTM, ANQGSEA. The CDR3 DNA reads TGCAGCGTCCCAAGGGCAGGGGACGAGCAGTTCTTC. It codes for CSVPRAGDEQFF.

V gene TRBV18 combines with J gene TRBJ1-3, with TRBD1 identical over 7 bases. Germline CDR1 KGHSH, CDR2 LQKENI. CDR3 length: 15 amino acids. The V and J ends lost 3 bases and 1 base, in that order; junction bases with no gene match: 3. CDR3 sequence: CASSPGTASGNTIYF. CDR3 in DNA: TGTGCCAGCTCACCCGGGACAGCATCTGGAAACACCATATATTTT.

The chain couples TRBV6-5 to TRBJ2-3, with TRBD1 identical over 7 bases. Germline V gene lookup returns CDR1 MNHEY and CDR2 SVGAGI. V lost 5 bases, J lost 2 bases, and 4 bases stayed unmatched. This CDR3 comprises 14 residues. CDR3 region: CASSPGQSTDTQYF. The CDR3 nucleotides read TGTGCCAGCAGTCCGGGACAGTCCACAGATACGCAGTATTTT.

The chain uses TRBV29-1 and TRBJ1-2, with TRBD1 as a possible D gene (6 bases). Trimming left V 2 bases short and J 5 bases short, with 12 bases between. The germline V gene has CDR1 SQVTM and CDR2 ANQGSEA. This CDR3 contains 13 residues. The CDR3 region has the DNA TGCAGCGTTGAATTTGGGGACACGTATGGCTACACCTTC. This codes for CSVEFGDTYGYTF.

This clone was counted only a few times. The V and J genes are TRBV11-2 and TRBJ2-3, with TRBD2 as a possible D gene (5 bases). V lost 8 bases to trimming and J lost 7 bases, with 13 bases between them. Looked up from germline, CDR1 is SGHAT and CDR2 is FQNNGV. The CDR3 contains 12 residues. CDR3 in DNA: TGTGCCAGCGGCGGCCCGGGGTATACGCAGTATTTT. It yields the protein CASGGPGYTQYF.

This chain joins TRBV2 and TRBJ2-1; 8 bases map to TRBD1. Germline assignment: CDR1 SNHLY and CDR2 FYNNEI. The CDR3 is 15 residues long. V was clipped by 6 bases and J by 10 bases; unmatched bases: 14. The CDR3 is CASRPGTGPRGEQFF. As DNA, the CDR3 is TGTGCCAGCAGACCCGGGACAGGACCCCGTGGGGAGCAGTTCTTC.

The V call is TRBV6-1, the J call TRBJ1-1; TRBD1 matches at 7 bases. The CDR3 loop spans 14 amino acids. V lost 6 bases and J lost 4; bases outside the gene matches: 8. Per germline, CDR1 MNHNS and CDR2 SASEGT. CDR3 DNA sequence: TGTGCCAGCAGCCCGACAGGGTCGGGCACTGAAGCTTTCTTT. It specifies CASSPTGSGTEAFF.

V gene TRBV14 combines with J gene TRBJ2-7; 8 positions match TRBD2. V lost 1 base, J lost 3 bases, and 11 bases stayed unmatched. Germline V CDR1 and CDR2: SGHDN, FVKESK. The CDR3 covers 17 residues. CDR3 region: CASSQVPIEAGDYEQYF. The CDR3 DNA is TGTGCCAGCAGCCAAGTCCCTATCGAAGCGGGGGACTACGAGCAGTACTTC.

The rearrangement joins TRBV9 to TRBJ1-4, with D perhaps matching TRBD1 (5 bases). CDR3 length equals 15 residues. Germline CDR1 and CDR2: SGDLS and YYNGEE. V was shortened by 0 bases and J by 7 bases, with 13 bases between the two germline ends. The CDR3: CASSVGAGFGEKLFF. The CDR3 DNA reads as TGTGCCAGCAGCGTAGGGGCAGGGTTTGGTGAAAAACTGTTTTTT.

J is TRBJ2-1 and V is TRBV15; tentative D call: TRBD1 (6 bases). The CDR3 has 15 amino acids. The germline V and J ends were trimmed by 0 bases and 1 base, with 7 bases remaining between them. Germline CDR1 is LNHNV and CDR2 is YYDKDF (reference sequence). The CDR3 nucleotides are TGTGCCACCAGCAGAGAACAGGGATCCTACAATGAGCAGTTCTTC. Translation: CATSREQGSYNEQFF.

The V call is TRBV10-3, the J call TRBJ1-5; 7 bases map to TRBD1. This CDR3 spans 15 amino acids. V gave up 2 bases and J gave up 6 bases; unmatched junction bases: 7. Germline-derived CDR1 and CDR2 are ENHRY and SYGVKD. DNA for the CDR3: TGTGCCATCAGTGAGACTGACAGGGAAGCTCAGCCCCAGCATTTT. The encoded protein is CAISETDREAQPQHF.

The V and J genes are TRBV30 and TRBJ2-3, with 8 bases aligning to TRBD1. In germline, CDR1 is GTSNPN, CDR2 SVGIG (reference sequence). The CDR3 consists of 19 residues. V was clipped by 0 bases and J by 3 bases; unmatched bases: 17. The CDR3 here is CAWSVLVDRGPSGTDTQYF. In DNA form, the CDR3 reads TGTGCCTGGAGTGTACTCGTCGACAGGGGCCCATCCGGGACAGATACGCAGTATTTT.

The J gene is TRBJ2-5, the V gene TRBV18, with 10 bases matching TRBD2. This CDR3 spans 17 amino acids. CDR1 and CDR2 (germline): KGHSH, LQKENI. V gave up 1 base and J gave up 1 base; unmatched junction bases: 6. CDR3 sequence reads: CASSPLLLAGSQETQYF. In DNA, the CDR3 is TGTGCCAGCTCACCACTATTACTAGCGGGGAGCCAAGAGACCCAGTACTTC.

This chain links TRBV28 with TRBJ2-7, with 9 nucleotides matching TRBD1. This CDR3 region has 14 residues. The V and J ends lost 6 bases and 5 bases, in that order; junction bases with no gene match: 8. CDR1 MDHEN and CDR2 SYDVKM come from the germline V gene. CDR3 DNA: TGTGCCAGCAGAACCGGGACAGGGATCCACGAGCAGTACTTC. It codes for CASRTGTGIHEQYF.

The chain is built from TRBV29-1 and TRBJ2-7; D gene uncertain. This CDR3 is 12 amino acids long. Trimming left V 0 bases short and J 5 bases short, with 8 bases between. The germline gives CDR1 SQVTM, CDR2 ANQGSEA. For the CDR3, the DNA is TGCAGCGTTGAAGATCACATTCACGAGCAGTACTTC. Residues: CSVEDHIHEQYF.

This clone is a singleton in its sample. The V gene is TRBV27, the J gene TRBJ1-5; tentatively, D is TRBD1 (6 bases). The germline CDR1 and CDR2 sequences are MNHEY and SMNVEV (reference sequence). Trimming took off 2 bases at V and 7 bases at J, with 12 bases between the two ends. The length of the CDR3 is 14 residues. As DNA, the CDR3 is TGTGCCAGCAGTTTAGGAGGCAGGGGCCAGCCCCAGCATTTT. It translates to CASSLGGRGQPQHF.

J is TRBJ1-4 and V is TRBV4-2, with TRBD1 identical over 9 bases. The CDR3 consists of 18 residues. Germline-derived CDR1 and CDR2 are LGHNA and YNFKEQ. With 5 bases clipped from V and 5 bases from J, the junction kept 15 bases outside the gene matches. The CDR3 region has the DNA TGTGCCAGCAGCAGAACCGGGACAGGGAGTGATTTGAATGAAAAACTGTTTTTT. It encodes CASSRTGTGSDLNEKLFF.

This rearrangement joins TRBV7-9 to TRBJ1-1; 7 positions match TRBD1. V was pared by 1 base and J by 0 bases, with 14 bases of the junction left unmatched. The germline V gene encodes CDR1 SEHNR and CDR2 FQNEAQ (reference sequence). This CDR3 spans 19 amino acids. CDR3 nucleotide sequence: TGTGCCAGCAGCTTAGTTTTTGGGACAGAACTTTACATGAACACTGAAGCTTTCTTT. Its translation: CASSLVFGTELYMNTEAFF.

The chain joins TRBV30 to TRBJ1-5; D is unclear. The CDR3 loop spans 13 amino acids. Germline CDR1 reads GTSNPN; CDR2 reads SVGIG (reference sequence). Trimming cost V 0 bases and J 9 bases, with 12 bases left between them. CDR3 residues: CAWSVGGGSPQHF. CDR3 DNA sequence: TGTGCCTGGAGTGTAGGTGGAGGGTCGCCCCAGCATTTT.

The V call is TRBV5-8, the J call TRBJ2-2; D is undetermined. This CDR3 has 15 residues. V shed 2 bases and J shed 0 bases, with 8 bases lying between them. In germline, CDR1 is SGHTS, CDR2 YDEGEE. The CDR3 loop reads CASSFWSTNTGELFF. In DNA, the CDR3 is TGTGCCAGCAGCTTTTGGAGTACGAACACCGGGGAGCTGTTTTTT. Full variable domain (missing parts from reference TRBV5-8 and TRBJ2-2): EAGVTQSPTHLIKTRGQQATLRCSPISGHTSVYWYQQALGLGLQFLLWYDEGEERNRGNFPPRFSGRQFPNYSSELNVNALELEDSALYLCASSFWSTNTGELFFGEGSRLTVL.

For this clone: The junction departs from the called germline gene at one end, perhaps through a read error. Within the sample, other DNA sequences also encode this same CDR3. The chain is built from TRBV6-6 and TRBJ1-4, with D unclear. CDR3 length: 14 residues. The germline V gene encodes CDR1 MNHNY and CDR2 SVGAGI (reference sequence). The chain's CDR3 is CASSYEGWDEKLFF. In nucleotides, the CDR3 is TGCGCCAGCAGTTACGAGGGATGGGATGAAAAACTGTTTTTT.

The chain combines TRBV2 with TRBJ2-6, with D perhaps matching TRBD2 (7 bases). Germline V CDR1 and CDR2: SNHLY, FYNNEI. V lost 10 bases and J lost 0, with 19 bases in between. The CDR3 is 17 residues long. CDR3 protein: CAIPGGGRISGANVLTF. CDR3 nucleotides: TGTGCCATCCCTGGGGGGGGGCGCATCTCTGGGGCCAACGTCCTGACTTTC.

This clone rates as medium-sized. V usage is TRBV15 and J usage is TRBJ1-1; D remains ambiguous. This CDR3 is 12 amino acids long. Trimming left V 5 bases short and J 3 bases short, with 7 bases between. CDR1 is LNHNV and CDR2 is YYDKDF in the germline V gene (reference sequence). The CDR3 loop is CATSLGYTEAFF. The CDR3 region has the DNA TGTGCCACCAGCTTGGGCTACACTGAAGCTTTCTTT.